A single sample is the source of the 17 T cell receptor beta chains below, sequenced in a study of regulatory T cells in long-lasting Graves disease. Investigators prepared the TCR beta libraries by applying iRepertoire HTBI primers and Arm-PCR of CDR3 regions. TCRdb re-called the multiplex PCR reads with MiXCR, one entry per CDR3 protein. Altogether 530,000 or so distinct CDR3 sequences are present, roughly 13% being singletons, with the ten largest covering roughly 10%. Documented time point: newly diagnosed GD, antithyroid drugs for less than 3 months. Extracted RNA from PBMCs served as the source of the TCR library. The sample also formed part of further work on T cells in Graves' hyperthyroidism and ophthalmopathy.

The material was peripheral blood mononuclear cells (PBMCs), obtained at new diagnosis, from a patient treated with antithyroid drugs. These receptors all come from a man aged 30 to 39 with Graves disease.

This clonotype was counted only a few times. The chain carries TRBV5-6 and TRBJ2-3; D call uncertain. The CDR3 contains 16 residues. Germline CDR1 and CDR2: SGHDT and YYEEEE. Trimming shortened V by 2 bases and J by 0 bases, and 13 bases separated the two germline ends. CDR3 sequence: CASSFVGSTSTDTQYF. DNA of the CDR3: TGTGCCAGCAGCTTCGTCGGGTCAACTAGCACAGATACGCAGTATTTT.

This clonotype appeared many times. The V gene is TRBV2, the J gene TRBJ1-1; 8 bases are shared with TRBD1. Looked up from germline, CDR1 is SNHLY and CDR2 is FYNNEI. The CDR3 has 18 residues. The V gene end was trimmed by 0 bases and the J gene end by 1 base; junction bases not matched to a gene: 10. CDR3 DNA: TGTGCCAGCAGTGAAGCGCTTGGAGTGGGGACAGGGAACACTGAAGCTTTCTTT. Translation: CASSEALGVGTGNTEAFF.

The rearrangement joins TRBV19 to TRBJ2-1; 9 bases are a match to TRBD1. This CDR3 is built from 13 residues. V lost 5 bases to trimming and J lost 6 bases; unmatched junction nucleotides: 2. Germline V lookup: CDR1 LNHDA, CDR2 SQIVND (reference sequence). CDR3 nucleotides: TGTGCCAGTAGTCCGGACAGGGGCAATGAGCAGTTCTTC. Its translation is CASSPDRGNEQFF.

This clonotype occurred many times. The chain uses TRBV30 and TRBJ2-1, with D possibly being TRBD1 (7 bases). Per germline, CDR1 GTSNPN and CDR2 SVGIG (reference sequence). The CDR3 contains 11 residues. Trimming pared 5 bases from V and 8 bases from J, leaving 10 bases between. The CDR3 coding sequence is TGTGCCTGGGACAGGGACTATGAGCAGTTCTTC. This encodes CAWDRDYEQFF.

This clonotype has at least ten counts. This chain uses TRBV29-1 with TRBJ2-1; 9 nucleotides line up with TRBD1. The CDR3 is made up of 13 amino acids. The germline CDR1 and CDR2 sequences are SQVTM and ANQGSEA. The V segment lost 5 bases and the J segment 3 bases; nucleotides outside the gene matches: 2. The CDR3 DNA sequence: TGCAGCGTTACAGGGGGCAACTACAATGAGCAGTTCTTC. Its translation is CSVTGGNYNEQFF.

In this sample, this clonotype turned up a few times. V gene TRBV3-1 combines with J gene TRBJ2-7, with D perhaps matching TRBD1 (5 bases). Trimming took off 1 base at V and 5 bases at J, with 12 bases between the two ends. This CDR3 contains 14 residues. The germline gives CDR1 LGHDT, CDR2 YNNKEL (reference sequence). CDR3 bases: TGTGCCAGCAGCCAAGTCGGCAGGGATGACGAGCAGTACTTC. Translating gives CASSQVGRDDEQYF.

This clonotype occurred many times. J is TRBJ2-1 and V is TRBV5-1; D not certain. CDR3 length: 12 amino acids. Germline V gene data show CDR1 as SGHRS and CDR2 as YFSETQ. Between the trimmed V and J ends, which lost 4 bases and 7 bases, there was a span of 9 bases. For the CDR3, the DNA is TGCGCCAGCAGCCCGGAAGAGAATGAGCAGTTCTTC. Translated, it gives CASSPEENEQFF.

The CDR3 loop is CASSPLSGRANYGYTF. The CDR3, as DNA: TGCGCCAGCAGCCCCCTAAGCGGCAGAGCTAACTATGGCTACACCTTC. This chain connects TRBV4-1 to TRBJ1-2, with D unresolved. The CDR3 has 16 amino acids. V was clipped by 4 bases and J by 0 bases, with 15 bases between them. The germline V gene encodes CDR1 MGHRA and CDR2 YSYEKL.

This chain connects TRBV20-1 to TRBJ2-5; no clear D. The CDR3 covers 11 residues. In germline, CDR1 is DFQATT, CDR2 SNEGSKA (reference sequence). V was trimmed by 2 bases and J by 3 bases, leaving 4 bases between them. DNA of the CDR3: TGCAGTGCTAGATCCGAAGAGACCCAGTACTTC. It encodes CSARSEETQYF.

The chain employs TRBV20-1 and TRBJ1-5, with TRBD1 as a possible D gene (5 bases). The CDR3 is made up of 13 amino acids. Germline lookup yields CDR1 DFQATT and CDR2 SNEGSKA (reference sequence). With 5 bases removed from V and 3 bases from J, the gap between germline ends came to 11 bases. In DNA, the CDR3 is TGCAGTGCTTATCCGGGGCCCAATCAGCCCCAGCATTTT. This encodes CSAYPGPNQPQHF.

J is TRBJ1-5 and V is TRBV19, with TRBD1 identical over 7 bases. V dropped 3 bases and J dropped 2; count of bases not matched to a gene: 4. The CDR3 spans 15 residues. CDR1 and CDR2 (germline): LNHDA, SQIVND (reference sequence). CDR3 sequence reads: CASSIKGAGNQPQHF. The CDR3 DNA sequence: TGTGCCAGTAGTATCAAGGGGGCTGGCAATCAGCCCCAGCATTTT. The variable domain in full, completed from reference TRBV19 and TRBJ1-5, reads DGGITQSPKYLFRKEGQNVTLSCEQNLNHDAMYWYRQDPGQGLRLIYYSQIVNDFQKGDIAEGYSVSREKKESFPLTVTSAQKNPTAFYLCASSIKGAGNQPQHFGDGTRLSIL.

This clonotype has a handful of counts. One end of the junction fails to match germline, which may point to a read error. This chain links TRBV25-1 with TRBJ2-1, with 7 bases fitting TRBD2. The CDR3 consists of 14 residues. Germline CDR1 reads MGHDK; CDR2 reads SYGVNS. The CDR3 sequence: CASSEILGGGLEVF. In DNA, the CDR3 is TGTGCCAGCAGTGAAATCCTTGGGGGAGGGCTGGAAGTCTTC.

This clonotype was detected many times. The V gene is TRBV5-1, the J gene TRBJ2-1; 11 bases line up with TRBD2. The CDR3 is 17 amino acids. Trimming took 3 bases from V and 7 from J; bases not matched to a gene: 12. Germline V gene lookup returns CDR1 SGHRS and CDR2 YFSETQ. The CDR3 bases are TGCGCCAGCAGCTCTGCCTTACTAGCGGGAGTTAAGAATGAGCAGTTCTTC. Translated, it gives CASSSALLAGVKNEQFF.

Notes on this clonotype: This may be a read error: a much more frequent sequence differs by one nucleotide. CDR3 loop: CASRLGTSGGVPYEQYF. The CDR3 nucleotides are TGTGCCAGCAGACTTGGGACTAGCGGGGGTGTACCCTACGAGCAGTACTTC. V and J are TRBV6-2 or TRBV6-3 and TRBJ2-7; 14 bases map to TRBD2. Germline CDR1 MNHEY, CDR2 SVGEGT. Trimming took 6 bases from V and 2 from J; bases not matched to a gene: 9. The CDR3 extends over 17 amino acids.

V and J are TRBV2 and TRBJ2-2, with D hard to call. V lost 4 bases to trimming and J lost 6 bases, with 15 bases between them. CDR1 and CDR2 from the germline V gene are SNHLY and FYNNEI. The CDR3 spans 15 residues. As DNA, the CDR3 is TGTGCCAGCAGTGCGACAACAGAGCTAGCCGGGGAGCTGTTTTTT. Translating gives CASSATTELAGELFF.

This clonotype appeared many times. The gene calls are TRBV5-1 and TRBJ1-1, with a possible D match to TRBD1 (6 bases). Germline CDR1 reads SGHRS; CDR2 reads YFSETQ. This CDR3 is built from 15 residues. The V gene lost 5 bases and the J gene lost 3 bases, with 17 bases spanning the gap. CDR3 bases: TGCGCCAGCAGTGAGGGGGGCGTAGTGGACACTGAAGCTTTCTTT. It is translated as CASSEGGVVDTEAFF.

This clonotype was observed at least ten times. V and J are TRBV28 and TRBJ1-2; TRBD1 agrees at 8 bases. From germline, CDR1 is MDHEN and CDR2 SYDVKM. J was trimmed by 3 bases and V by 5 bases; bases with no gene match: 5. This CDR3 spans 14 amino acids. The CDR3 sequence: CASSAGGDHYGYTF. The DNA of the CDR3 is TGTGCCAGCAGTGCAGGGGGCGATCACTATGGCTACACCTTC.